The sequence of this T cell receptor (delta chain) was determined in a study of γδ T cells in repeated Plasmodium falciparum infection. Background on the study: The natural-infection arm compared Malian children under seasonal malaria with matched Australian children.

The V gene's germline CDR1 is TSWWSYY and CDR2 QGS. There are 19 residues in the CDR3. Trimming pared 6 bases from V and 0 bases from J, leaving 26 bases between. Each sorted gammadelta sample had TRG and TRD chains sequenced. TCRdb made new clone calls on the multiplex PCR reads using CATT. This table has 93,000 or so delta-chain clones, 0.8% to 1% appearing once. Gammadelta T cells were flow-sorted from PBMC into Vgamma9/Vdelta2+ and Vdelta2-negative populations for bulk analysis. Within the sample, this clone is medium-sized. Other DNA sequences of this sample code for an identical CDR3. The sequenced material came from gamma-delta T cells from blood. The sequence derives from a pool of human donors (malaria-infected and uninfected, not separated). The chain couples TRDV1 to TRDJ1; no definite D call. CDR3 coding DNA: TGTGCTCTTGGTCGTCCCCTTGTCGGGACCAAACCTTACACCGATAAACTCATCTTT. Residues: CALGRPLVGTKPYTDKLIF.